This T cell receptor (beta chain) was found in a study of shared clonotypes between healthy human individuals. The naive CD8 fraction comprised CD45RO-negative cells positively selected for CCR7 and excluded terminally differentiated effector memory CD45RA+ cells. The protocol was immunoSEQ multiplex PCR, while the TCRdb copy is restricted to in-frame clones and leaves out a portion. The table records about 2 million clones, about 95% of them present only once. J lost 7 bases, V lost 3 bases, and 21 bases had no gene match. Germline V gives CDR1 MNHNS, CDR2 SASEGT. The CDR3 is made up of 19 amino acids.

This sequence was found in a man aged 18-30 years in good health. Material for sequencing was naive CD8+ T cells sorted from blood. The V and J genes are TRBV6-1 and TRBJ1-2, with 9 positions matching TRBD1. CDR3 protein: CASSDDGTGKGVGWLGYTF. Written as DNA, the CDR3 is TGTGCCAGCAGTGACGACGGGACAGGGAAAGGTGTGGGATGGCTTGGCTACACCTTC.